Detailed here is one T cell receptor (beta chain). What it recognizes is unknown. Assay used: immunoSEQ multiplex PCR; TCRdb lists only in-frame clones, some missing. The sample lists 150,000 to 200,000 clones; around nine tenths were seen once. This entry comes from a study of T cell responses to AZD1222 COVID-19 vaccine. Across the whole study: Second-dose intervals of approximately 4 or approximately 12 weeks were pooled.

Germline CDR1 SGHRS, CDR2 YFSETQ. The CDR3 covers 15 residues. V was cut by 1 base and J by 5 bases, with 14 bases left in between. General study results and limits: None of the repertoires were sampled until the peak T cell response had passed. A mostly white British donor set with more females was recruited, and clonal diversity was possibly underestimated.

The source of this sequence is an adult in good health. The source was peripheral blood, collected on day 0 of AZD1222 vaccination. The chain is built from TRBV5-1 and TRBJ2-3, with TRBD1 as a possible D gene (6 bases). CDR3 DNA sequence: TGCGCCAGCAGCTTGCTCGGCAGGGGTGGAGATACGCAGTATTTT. Translating gives CASSLLGRGGDTQYF.